The T cell receptor (beta chain) described here comes from a study of blood T cell repertoires in COVID-19. Study summary: Collection of acute and convalescent COVID-19 samples took place in the United States, Italy and Spain.

Germline values: CDR1 MDHEN, CDR2 SYDVKM. The CDR3 totals 15 residues. Trimming pared 2 bases from V and 2 bases from J, leaving 11 bases between. Original processing methods: The assay estimated nucleated cells by amplifying reference gene primers. Some clones are missing from TCRdb's copy, which holds only in-frame ones; the method was immunoSEQ multiplex PCR. V and J calls and clone size are given by that table; D and trimming were obtained from the DNA. The table has some 300,000 clones, roughly 88% seen once. This receptor was taken from a woman aged 25-40 years who had recovered from COVID-19. J is TRBJ2-3 and V is TRBV28; D not certain. Sequences were obtained from peripheral blood. The CDR3 loop reads CASSLIPGNTDTQYF. In nucleotides, the CDR3 is TGTGCCAGCAGTTTAATCCCAGGAAACACAGATACGCAGTATTTT.